The 13 T cell receptor beta chains given below trace back to one sample, sequenced in a study of graft-versus-host responses after intestinal transplantation. Data came from immunoSEQ multiplex PCR; TCRdb stores just in-frame clones and leaves some out. Of some 64,000 clones in the sample, 90% were seen once. These TCRs are of unknown antigen specificity. This sample comprised unstimulated CD8+ T cells sorted from spleen or lymph node cells, obtained before transplant. The receptors shown here come from a human donor who was the organ donor for an intestinal transplant.

The V and J genes are TRBV23-1 and TRBJ2-6, with 11 bases fitting TRBD1. TRBV23-1 is assigned to the ORF class and has an uncertain function. This CDR3 is 18 amino acids long. The V segment lost 6 bases and the J segment 0 bases; nucleotides outside the gene matches: 7. CDR3 nucleotides: TGCGCCAGCAGCCCGGGACAGGGGGGAGTCTCTGGGGCCAACGTCCTGACTTTC. It specifies CASSPGQGGVSGANVLTF.

The genes are TRBV4-3 and TRBJ1-1; tentatively, D is TRBD1 (5 bases). Deletions cut 0 bases from V and 3 bases from J, with 14 bases between. CDR1 and CDR2 from the germline V gene are LGHNA and YSLEER. This CDR3 spans 16 amino acids. This CDR3 reads CASSQDRGAMDTEAFF. For the CDR3, the DNA is TGCGCCAGCAGCCAAGATCGTGGGGCTATGGACACTGAAGCTTTCTTT.

J is TRBJ1-2 and V is TRBV6-4; TRBD1 agrees at 11 bases. CDR3 length: 15 residues. CDR1 and CDR2 (germline): MRHNA, SNTAGT. Trimming took 3 bases from V and 4 from J; bases not matched to a gene: 4. CDR3 in DNA: TGTGCCAGCAGTGAGGAGGGACAGGGGGGCTATGGCTACACCTTC. Encoded protein: CASSEEGQGGYGYTF.

The chain's CDR3 is CACLDRGADTQYF. DNA of the CDR3: TGTGCCTGTCTGGACAGGGGGGCAGATACGCAGTATTTT. The chain has TRBV5-4 and TRBJ2-3; 10 bases align to TRBD1. J was trimmed by 4 bases and V by 10 bases; bases with no gene match: 6. Germline CDR1 reads SGHNT; CDR2 reads YYREEE (reference sequence). The CDR3 runs 13 residues.

This clone was counted a single time. This chain links TRBV28 with TRBJ1-2; 9 nucleotides match TRBD1. With V trimmed by 5 bases and J by 6 bases, 4 bases remained unmatched. Germline values: CDR1 MDHEN, CDR2 SYDVKM. This CDR3 has 13 amino acids. Here the CDR3 reads CASSVQGADGYTF. DNA for the CDR3: TGTGCCAGCAGTGTACAGGGGGCGGATGGCTACACCTTC.

V usage is TRBV15 and J usage is TRBJ1-4; maybe TRBD1 (5 bases). This CDR3 region has 19 residues. Germline CDR1 reads LNHNV; CDR2 reads YYDKDF (reference sequence). Trimming shortened V by 2 bases and J by 4 bases, and 23 bases separated the two germline ends. CDR3 DNA sequence: TGTGCCACCAGCAGAAGTAGGAACTGGCGCTCGGACATTAATGAAAAACTGTTTTTT. Protein sequence: CATSRSRNWRSDINEKLFF.

V and J are TRBV29-1 and TRBJ1-2; D is unclear. This CDR3 is built from 13 residues. With 2 bases removed from V and 4 bases from J, the gap between germline ends came to 11 bases. The germline V gene has CDR1 SQVTM and CDR2 ANQGSEA. Here the CDR3 DNA reads TGCAGCGTTGAAAGCAGCGGGATCTATGGCTACACCTTC. It yields the protein CSVESSGIYGYTF.

The CDR3 DNA follows: TGTGCCAGCAGTTACGTAGCGGGAGGTTCCGGGGAGCTGTTTTTT. Encoded protein: CASSYVAGGSGELFF. The J gene is TRBJ2-2, the V gene TRBV6-5, with 10 bases aligning to TRBD2. This CDR3 has 15 amino acids. V was pared by 2 bases and J by 6 bases, with 3 bases of the junction left unmatched. Germline-derived CDR1 and CDR2 are MNHEY and SVGAGI.

V is TRBV14 and J is TRBJ1-1; D might be TRBD1 (5 bases). CDR1 is SGHDN, CDR2 FVKESK, per germline. The CDR3 runs to 17 residues. V lost 0 bases and J 3 bases, leaving 17 bases between the germline ends. The CDR3 DNA sequence: TGTGCCAGCAGCCAAGATATAACCCCCTGGGGGGACACTGAAGCTTTCTTT. Its translation is CASSQDITPWGDTEAFF.

The chain has TRBV10-2 and TRBJ2-7, with TRBD1 matching over 7 bases. Trimming at V came to 6 bases and at J to 6 bases, leaving 8 bases not matched to a gene. This CDR3 has 13 amino acids. The germline CDR1 and CDR2 sequences are WSHSY and SAAADI. The CDR3 DNA sequence: TGCGCCAGCAGGCAAGACAGGGCAGGCGAGCAGTACTTC. It is translated as CASRQDRAGEQYF.

The chain employs TRBV27 and TRBJ1-2, with D maybe TRBD1 (6 bases). Germline CDR1 and CDR2: MNHEY and SMNVEV (reference sequence). The germline V and J ends were trimmed by 6 bases and 2 bases, with 10 bases remaining between them. This CDR3 region has 13 residues. In DNA form, the CDR3 reads TGTGCCAGCAGCCAAGGACAGAACTATGGCTACACCTTC. This translates into CASSQGQNYGYTF.

This chain uses TRBV7-9 with TRBJ2-1; 7 nucleotides match TRBD2. Germline CDR1 is SEHNR and CDR2 is FQNEAQ (reference sequence). J lost 2 bases, V lost 4 bases, and 5 bases had no gene match. The CDR3 contains 15 residues. Here the CDR3 DNA reads TGTGCCAGCAGCTCGGGACTAACCCCCTACAATGAGCAGTTCTTC. Translation gives CASSSGLTPYNEQFF.

This chain links TRBV25-1 with TRBJ2-1; 7 bases map to TRBD2. The CDR3 consists of 15 residues. In germline, CDR1 is MGHDK, CDR2 SYGVNS. Germline trimming cut 5 bases from V and 4 bases from J; bases unmatched to any gene: 8. CDR3 in amino acids: CASSRRETHYNEQFF. In DNA form, the CDR3 reads TGTGCCAGCAGTCGGCGGGAGACGCATTACAATGAGCAGTTCTTC.